Only a few counts were recorded for the clone carrying this T cell receptor beta chain. Its antigen is as yet unknown. Unique molecular identifiers were incorporated during preparation of the TCRbeta library. TCRdb called the PCR reads again in MiXCR, with one record for every CDR3 protein. The data hold approximately 1,000,000 distinct CDR3 sequences, with around 30% observed a single time. The source of the sample is a study of T-cell reconstitution after alpha-beta-depleted transplantation in children. Overall study findings and caveats: T-cell counts and diversity at one year following transplant were attributed mainly to newly produced T cells. Reported findings indicate that, about two months after transplant, alpha-beta T cells came from several hundred expanded clones, which were derived from non-depleted graft cells. Surviving recipient T cells and thymic progenitors underlay high day-60 TCRbeta diversity in some patients.

The CDR3 consists of 14 residues. Germline V lookup: CDR1 MNHNS, CDR2 SASEGT. The V end lost 7 bases, the J end lost 7 bases, and 17 bases lay between the germline ends. This rearrangement joins TRBV6-1 to TRBJ1-5; no firm D call. This TCR came from a boy younger than two who had a stem cell transplant for SCID, so the T cells may come from the graft donor. This material consisted of PBMCs, mostly from graft donor cells, taken 360 days after TCRalphabeta/CD19-depleted stem cell transplant. CDR3 nucleotide sequence: TGTGCCAGCACCAGCCCACACAGCGGGCAGCCCCAGCATTTT. Protein: CASTSPHSGQPQHF.